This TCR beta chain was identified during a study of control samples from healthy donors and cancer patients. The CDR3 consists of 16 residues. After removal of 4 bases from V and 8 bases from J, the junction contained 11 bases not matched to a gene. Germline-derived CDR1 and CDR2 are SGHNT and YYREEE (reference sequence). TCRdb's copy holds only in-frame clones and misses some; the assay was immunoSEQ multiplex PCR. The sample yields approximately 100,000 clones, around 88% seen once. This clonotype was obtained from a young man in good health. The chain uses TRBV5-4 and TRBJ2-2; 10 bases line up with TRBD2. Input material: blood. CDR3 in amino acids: CASSPTSGALIGELFF. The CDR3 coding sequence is TGTGCCAGCAGCCCTACTAGCGGGGCCCTAATAGGGGAGCTGTTTTTT.